A selection of T cell receptor beta chains follows, all from one sample in a study of regulatory T cells in long-lasting Graves disease. TCRdb reprocessed the multiplex PCR reads with MiXCR, giving one entry per CDR3 protein. Of hundreds of thousands of distinct CDR3 sequences listed, approximately 15% were seen once; the top ten hold about 18%. The sample was also reused in another study, on T cells in Graves' hyperthyroidism and ophthalmopathy.

Sequenced here: peripheral blood mononuclear cells (PBMCs), sampled at new diagnosis, from a patient treated with antithyroid drugs. Receptor source: a woman aged 25 to 39 with Graves disease. Each CDR3 is given without its conserved first and last residue. The order of the fields is J gene, V gene, CDR3 protein.

>TRBJ2-7|TRBV20-1
SASSGPSYEQY
>TRBJ2-1|TRBV5-1
ASRPTGYNEQF
>TRBJ1-1|TRBV20-1
SARDHGQVPTEAF
>TRBJ2-1|TRBV9
ASSAAGQGVYNEQF
>TRBJ2-2|TRBV5-1
ASSLAGGAGELF
>TRBJ1-1|TRBV3-1
ASAMVGGTTEAF
>TRBJ1-2|TRBV30
AGKTGPNYGYT
>TRBJ1-1|TRBV18
ASSPTNGMNTEAF
>TRBJ2-1|TRBV27
ASGSASYNEQF
>TRBJ2-1|TRBV7-3
ASSFGVGTSVKNEQF
>TRBJ2-3|TRBV2
ASSNIAGPDTQY
>TRBJ1-1|TRBV6-5
ASSYSGERAF
>TRBJ2-2|TRBV9
ASSVSGSGELF
>TRBJ1-5|TRBV10-1
ASSEAGSWGNQPQH